One sample yielded the 29 T cell receptor beta chains listed below, sequenced in a study of blood T cell repertoires in COVID-19. The repertoire was sequenced with immunoSEQ multiplex PCR; TCRdb's copy has only in-frame clones and lacks some. Of some 270,000 clones in the sample, over 80% are singletons; the top ten hold approximately 1.4%. Sequenced input: peripheral blood. These receptor sequences come from a woman aged 35 to 49 who had recovered from COVID-19.

CDR3 DNA: TGTGCCAGTAGTATTCACCAGCCTGGGCGCTACGAGCAGTACTTC. It specifies CASSIHQPGRYEQYF. This chain uses TRBV19 with TRBJ2-7; D is uncertain. CDR3 length: 15 residues. Trimming stripped 3 bases from V and 3 bases from J, with 15 bases between. Germline CDR1 LNHDA, CDR2 SQIVND (reference sequence).

CDR3 sequence reads: CASSRTGASPLHF. DNA for the CDR3: TGCGCCAGCTCGAGGACAGGGGCTTCACCCCTCCACTTT. This chain links TRBV5-1 with TRBJ1-6; 9 nucleotides align to TRBD1. Trimming removed 7 bases from V and 9 bases from J; junction bases left unmatched: 5. The germline gives CDR1 SGHRS, CDR2 YFSETQ. The CDR3 totals 13 residues. Full variable domain (rest looked up from reference TRBV5-1 and TRBJ1-6): KAGVTQTPRYLIKTRGQQVTLSCSPISGHRSVSWYQQTPGQGLQFLFEYFSETQRNKGNFPGRFSGRQFSNSRSEMNVSTLELGDSALYLCASSRTGASPLHFGNGTRLTVT.

J is TRBJ2-7 and V is TRBV30; TRBD1 matches at 11 bases. Germline assignment: CDR1 GTSNPN and CDR2 SVGIG (reference sequence). The CDR3 is 15 residues long. V dropped 4 bases and J dropped 6; count of bases not matched to a gene: 11. In nucleotides, the CDR3 is TGTGCCTGGAAAAGCCGGGACAGGGGGTCCGGCGAGCAGTACTTC. Translation: CAWKSRDRGSGEQYF.

This chain connects TRBV23-1 to TRBJ1-3, with TRBD1 matching over 7 bases. TRBV23-1 is noted as an ORF with a role that remains uncertain. The V segment lost 0 bases and the J segment 0 bases; nucleotides outside the gene matches: 11. The CDR3 has 19 amino acids. The CDR3 spells CASSQSFQTGKPSGNTIYF. CDR3 bases: TGCGCCAGCAGTCAATCCTTTCAGACAGGGAAGCCCTCTGGAAACACCATATATTTT.

The J gene is TRBJ1-6, the V gene TRBV27, with D hard to call. The CDR3 spans 14 residues. Germline CDR1 MNHEY, CDR2 SMNVEV (reference sequence). Trimming left V 7 bases short and J 3 bases short, with 10 bases between. In DNA, the CDR3 is TGTGCCAGCAAGGAGGGTTTCTATAATTCACCCCTCCACTTT. It specifies CASKEGFYNSPLHF.

V usage is TRBV12-3 or TRBV12-4 and J usage is TRBJ2-5; TRBD2 might be the D (5 bases). V was clipped by 5 bases and J by 5 bases, with 9 bases between them. The CDR3 covers 12 residues. This chain's CDR3 is CASSLPGETQYF. CDR3 DNA sequence: TGTGCCAGCAGTCTGCCGGGGGAGACCCAGTACTTC.

The chain uses TRBV27 and TRBJ2-1; 8 positions match TRBD2. V lost 2 bases and J lost 5; bases outside the gene matches: 5. Germline CDR1 reads MNHEY; CDR2 reads SMNVEV (reference sequence). There are 15 residues in the CDR3. DNA of the CDR3: TGTGCCAGCAGTTTAGCGGGGGGAATCCACAATGAGCAGTTCTTC. The encoded protein is CASSLAGGIHNEQFF.

The rearrangement uses TRBV30 and TRBJ2-7; weak D call: TRBD2 (5 bases). The length of the CDR3 is 17 residues. V lost 0 bases and J 0 bases, leaving 18 bases between the germline ends. Germline V gives CDR1 GTSNPN, CDR2 SVGIG (reference sequence). CDR3 sequence (DNA): TGTGCCTGGAGTGTTCCGCCCGGGATCAAAAACTCCTACGAGCAGTACTTC. It encodes CAWSVPPGIKNSYEQYF.

The rearrangement links TRBV7-9 to TRBJ1-5, with 8 bases matching TRBD1. This CDR3 spans 14 amino acids. V lost 3 bases, J lost 3 bases, and 1 base stayed unmatched. Germline lookup yields CDR1 SEHNR and CDR2 FQNEAQ (reference sequence). The DNA for the CDR3 is TGTGCCAGCAGCTTGACAGGGGACAATCAGCCCCAGCATTTT. This translates into CASSLTGDNQPQHF.

V gene TRBV30 combines with J gene TRBJ1-2; 10 nucleotides align to TRBD1. Germline CDR1 reads GTSNPN; CDR2 reads SVGIG (reference sequence). With V trimmed by 1 base and J by 8 bases, 10 bases remained unmatched. The CDR3 sequence is 15 residues long. The CDR3: CAWSARRQGASGYTF. Written as DNA, the CDR3 is TGTGCCTGGAGTGCACGTCGACAGGGGGCAAGCGGCTACACCTTC.

The rearrangement uses TRBV24-1 and TRBJ2-3, with TRBD2 matching over 13 bases. V shed 4 bases, J shed 6 bases, and the junction held 9 bases outside the gene matches. The V gene's germline CDR1 is KGHDR and CDR2 SFDVKD. CDR3 length: 17 amino acids. Here the CDR3 reads CATSDPSPLAGGDTQYF. CDR3 nucleotide sequence: TGTGCCACCAGTGACCCCTCCCCACTAGCGGGGGGGGATACGCAGTATTTT.

V usage is TRBV30 and J usage is TRBJ1-6; unclear D gene. V was cut by 3 bases and J by 2 bases, with 11 bases left in between. Germline V gene data show CDR1 as GTSNPN and CDR2 as SVGIG (reference sequence). The CDR3 consists of 15 residues. The DNA for the CDR3 is TGTGCCTGGAGCTTCAGTGGGCCCTATAATTCACCCCTCCACTTT. Protein product: CAWSFSGPYNSPLHF.

This rearrangement joins TRBV24-1 to TRBJ1-2; D possibly corresponds to TRBD1 (5 bases). Germline loops: CDR1 KGHDR, CDR2 SFDVKD. This CDR3 has 14 amino acids. Trimming pared 5 bases from V and 2 bases from J, leaving 11 bases between. The CDR3 DNA sequence: TGTGCCACCAGTGGAGGGGACTTAAACTATGGCTACACCTTC. This translates into CATSGGDLNYGYTF.

The CDR3 region is CASSVVGGSGNTIYF. CDR3 in DNA: TGTGCCAGCAGCGTAGTGGGGGGATCCGGAAACACCATATATTTT. The chain employs TRBV9 and TRBJ1-3; possibly TRBD1 for D (5 bases). The CDR3 spans 15 residues. The germline gives CDR1 SGDLS, CDR2 YYNGEE. Trimming removed 0 bases at V and 4 bases at J, with 11 bases between.

The sample holds a few counts of this clone. V usage is TRBV3-1 (or the pseudogene TRBV3-2) and J usage is TRBJ1-5, with 11 bases that match TRBD1. Germline V gives CDR1 LGHDT, CDR2 YNNKEL (reference sequence). The CDR3 covers 15 residues. The V and J ends lost 4 bases and 7 bases, in that order; junction bases with no gene match: 6. The CDR3 nucleotides are TGTGCCAGCAGCCTTGCCGGGACAGGGGGACAGCCCCAGCATTTT. Its translation is CASSLAGTGGQPQHF.

V usage is TRBV5-4 and J usage is TRBJ2-5, with TRBD1 as a possible D gene (8 bases). The CDR3 spans 17 residues. Germline CDR1 reads SGHNT; CDR2 reads YYREEE (reference sequence). Trimming removed 3 bases from V and 3 bases from J, with 21 bases in between. CDR3 residues: CASSSGGTGTGKETQYF. The CDR3 DNA is TGTGCCAGCAGCTCGGGGGGAACCGGGACAGGCAAAGAGACCCAGTACTTC. The complete variable domain, with remaining parts taken from reference TRBV5-4 and TRBJ2-5, reads ETGVTQSPTHLIKTRGQQVTLRCSSQSGHNTVSWYQQALGQGPQFIFQYYREEENGRGNFPPRFSGLQFPNYSSELNVNALELDDSALYLCASSSGGTGTGKETQYFGPGTRLLVL.

This clone came up a few times. CDR3 protein: CASSRTGYLGETQYF. The CDR3 coding sequence is TGTGCCAGCAGCCGGACAGGCTATCTGGGGGAGACCCAGTACTTC. This chain connects TRBV7-3 to TRBJ2-5; 7 positions agree with TRBD1. This CDR3 is built from 15 residues. The junction had 11 bases not matched to a gene; V was cut back by 5 bases and J by 5 bases. The V gene's germline CDR1 is SGHTA and CDR2 FQGTGA. Full variable domain (outside the CDR3, taken from reference TRBV7-3 and TRBJ2-5): GAGVSQTPSNKVTEKGKYVELRCDPISGHTALYWYRQSLGQGPEFLIYFQGTGAADDSGLPNDRFFAVRPEGSVSTLKIQRTERGDSAVYLCASSRTGYLGETQYFGPGTRLLVL.

This chain uses TRBV10-3 with TRBJ2-5; D perhaps matches TRBD1 (7 bases). Per germline, CDR1 ENHRY and CDR2 SYGVKD. There are 14 residues in the CDR3. Trimming pared 10 bases from V and 5 bases from J, leaving 20 bases between. CDR3 loop: CATGGSSSGETQYF. CDR3 bases: TGTGCCACAGGGGGGTCCTCTTCTGGGGAGACCCAGTACTTC.

The chain combines TRBV18 with TRBJ2-7; the D gene is possibly TRBD2 (7 bases). Trimming took off 3 bases at V and 3 bases at J, with 12 bases between the two ends. The CDR3 has 14 amino acids. Germline V CDR1 and CDR2: KGHSH, LQKENI. The CDR3 coding sequence is TGTGCCAGCTCACCCCAGGGAGGGGGCTACGAGCAGTACTTC. It is translated as CASSPQGGGYEQYF.

The chain links TRBV5-1 to TRBJ1-5; unclear D gene. There are 14 residues in the CDR3. The ends were cut back, 4 bases at V and 4 bases at J, with 12 bases in the middle. Per the germline V gene, CDR1 is SGHRS and CDR2 is YFSETQ. Here the CDR3 DNA reads TGCGCCAGCAGCCTCGGGAGGTCAAATCAGCCCCAGCATTTT. It is translated as CASSLGRSNQPQHF.

The chain uses TRBV7-9 and TRBJ2-7, with a tentative D call TRBD1 (6 bases). The CDR3 loop spans 13 amino acids. Between the trimmed V and J ends, which lost 5 bases and 6 bases, there was a span of 14 bases. CDR1 and CDR2 from the germline V gene are SEHNR and FQNEAQ (reference sequence). As DNA, the CDR3 is TGTGCCAGCAGCAACGGGGTGGGGGCCGAGCAGTACTTC. Its translation is CASSNGVGAEQYF. The entire variable domain, with the rest obtained from reference TRBV7-9 and TRBJ2-7, is as follows: DTGVSQNPRHKITKRGQNVTFRCDPISEHNRLYWYRQTLGQGPEFLTYFQNEAQLEKSRLLSDRFSAERPKGSFSTLEIQRTEQGDSAMYLCASSNGVGAEQYFGPGTRLTVT.

This chain connects TRBV7-6 to TRBJ1-4, with a weak D call TRBD1 (5 bases). CDR3 length: 15 residues. Deletions cut 6 bases from V and 3 bases from J, with 14 bases between. CDR1 and CDR2 from the germline V gene are SGHVS and FNYEAQ. For the CDR3, the DNA is TGTGCCAGCAGTTACGGCCCAGGGTCTAATGAAAAACTGTTTTTT. Encoded protein: CASSYGPGSNEKLFF.

This clone was recorded once. The chain employs TRBV19 and TRBJ1-1; D possibly corresponds to TRBD1 (5 bases). The CDR3 runs 14 residues. The V end was cut by 6 bases, the J end by 6 bases, with 17 bases between. Germline V gene sequence: CDR1 LNHDA, CDR2 SQIVND (reference sequence). The CDR3 coding sequence is TGTGCCAGTAGGGACGGGGGTAGAGGGGCTGAAGCTTTCTTT. Protein sequence: CASRDGGRGAEAFF.

The CDR3 reads CRESVPPNGWRRPTYEQYF. CDR3 nucleotides: TGCAGAGAGAGTGTCCCTCCAAATGGGTGGCGGCGGCCTACCTACGAGCAGTACTTC. The chain carries TRBV29-1 and TRBJ2-7; D is undetermined. The CDR3 is 19 residues long. CDR1 is SQVTM and CDR2 is ANQGSEA in the germline V gene.

This rearrangement joins TRBV5-1 to TRBJ2-7; TRBD1 matches 7 bases. Germline V gene sequence: CDR1 SGHRS, CDR2 YFSETQ. The CDR3 has 15 amino acids. The V segment lost 4 bases and the J segment 3 bases; nucleotides outside the gene matches: 10. The DNA for the CDR3 is TGCGCCAGCAGCATATCACAGGGGATCTACTACGAGCAGTACTTC. Translated, it gives CASSISQGIYYEQYF.

The V and J genes are TRBV19 and TRBJ1-2, with D possibly being TRBD1 (6 bases). This CDR3 is 13 amino acids long. Germline lookup yields CDR1 LNHDA and CDR2 SQIVND (reference sequence). V lost 9 bases to trimming and J lost 4 bases, with 15 bases between them. The CDR3 coding sequence is TGTGCCAGCTGGGGGACAAGCCCCTATGGCTACACCTTC. Translation gives CASWGTSPYGYTF.

The chain has TRBV2 and TRBJ2-5; 7 nucleotides align to TRBD1. The germline V gene has CDR1 SNHLY and CDR2 FYNNEI. Germline trimming cut 4 bases from V and 5 bases from J; bases unmatched to any gene: 7. The CDR3 spans 14 residues. Here the CDR3 reads CASSATGLRETQYF. As DNA, the CDR3 is TGTGCCAGCAGTGCGACAGGGTTAAGGGAGACCCAGTACTTC.

V is TRBV7-2 and J is TRBJ1-2; TRBD1 aligns across 7 bases. The CDR3 loop spans 13 amino acids. Germline CDR1 is SGHTA and CDR2 is FQGNSA. The junction had 8 bases not matched to a gene; V was cut back by 5 bases and J by 8 bases. This chain's CDR3 is CASSRQGEAGYTF. CDR3 coding DNA: TGTGCCAGCAGCCGCCAGGGGGAAGCGGGCTACACCTTC.

The sample holds a few counts of this clone. J is TRBJ1-1 and V is TRBV25-1; D is undetermined. V lost 3 bases, J lost 4 bases, and 12 bases lay in between. CDR3 length equals 14 residues. Germline V lookup: CDR1 MGHDK, CDR2 SYGVNS. The CDR3 region is CASSETRVGTEAFF. The CDR3 region has the DNA TGTGCCAGCAGTGAGACGAGGGTAGGCACTGAAGCTTTCTTT.